The 4 T cell receptor beta chains below were found in one sample sequenced in a study of memory CD4+ T cells and cytomegalovirus serostatus. Sequencing was performed with immunoSEQ multiplex PCR; in TCRdb, only in-frame clones are kept and a portion is missing. The profile shows about 50,000 clones, roughly 78% of them singletons. The sort gate was single viable CD3+CD4+CD8-CD45RO+ cells for memory CD4+ T cells. Sequencing input: memory CD4+ T cells from blood. These receptors came from an adult in good health and CMV-seronegative.

This clone was recorded once. The V call is TRBV6-1, the J call TRBJ2-3, with D possibly matching TRBD2 (7 bases). This CDR3 is 16 amino acids long. V gave up 3 bases and J gave up 5 bases, with 18 bases separating them. The germline gives CDR1 MNHNS, CDR2 SASEGT. The CDR3 here is CASSEVAGAGVDTQYF. CDR3 sequence (DNA): TGTGCCAGCAGTGAGGTTGCGGGGGCCGGGGTAGATACGCAGTATTTT.

V is TRBV7-2 and J is TRBJ1-5; no definite D call. The CDR3 covers 15 residues. V dropped 0 bases and J dropped 5 bases, with 11 bases sitting between them. Germline CDR1 SGHTA, CDR2 FQGNSA. The CDR3 nucleotides are TGTGCCAGCAGCTTAGCTGGAGTATTAGATCAGCCCCAGCATTTT. Translation: CASSLAGVLDQPQHF.

The chain is built from TRBV7-2 and TRBJ1-4; D not certain. The CDR3 has 13 residues. Trimming took off 7 bases at V and 0 bases at J, with 6 bases between the two ends. Germline V CDR1 and CDR2: SGHTA, FQGNSA. CDR3 DNA sequence: TGTGCCAGCACCCGAGCAACTAATGAAAAACTGTTTTTT. It yields the protein CASTRATNEKLFF.

This clone was counted once. The chain couples TRBV25-1 to TRBJ1-1; D unclear. The germline V gene encodes CDR1 MGHDK and CDR2 SYGVNS. CDR3 length equals 10 residues. Trimming took off 8 bases at V and 10 bases at J, with 11 bases between the two ends. The CDR3 protein is CASGGVRAFF. The CDR3 DNA reads TGTGCCAGCGGTGGCGTGCGAGCTTTCTTT.